This TCR beta chain was sequenced during a study of shared clonotypes between healthy human individuals. CDR1 is MNHEY, CDR2 SMNVEV, per germline (reference sequence). This CDR3 has 15 amino acids. Unmatched junction bases numbered 11, after V lost 7 bases and J lost 2 bases. Study results and limitations: A limitation of the genetic and exposure-history diversity represented arose from few donors. Estimated clonotype richness was generally higher in naive than memory subsets. Clonotypes which were not shared had lower generation probabilities than clonotypes that all four donors shared. A handful of donors held 4.5% to 5% of naive CD4 clonotypes in common.

Concerning this clone itself: Its antigen is undetermined.

Assay: immunoSEQ multiplex PCR; the TCRdb copy retains only in-frame clones and omits some. The sample has 2 million to 3 million clones; approximately 93% are singletons. Material: naive CD4+ T cells from PBMCs. Noted subset: CD45RA+ positively selected. The receptor was isolated from a man between 18 and 35 years old in good health. Some clones in this sample may be carry-over from other donors' samples. The J gene is TRBJ2-7, the V gene TRBV27; 7 positions agree with TRBD1. This CDR3 reads CASTPRRGQPYEQYF. The CDR3 bases are TGTGCCAGCACTCCCCGTAGGGGGCAGCCCTACGAGCAGTACTTC.